The clone carrying this T cell receptor (beta chain) was counted a single time. This record belongs to a study of blood T cell repertoires in COVID-19. Study-level information: Samples representing acute and convalescent COVID-19 were sourced from the United States, Italy and Spain.

Germline-derived CDR1 and CDR2 are SGDLS and YYNGEE. V lost 4 bases, J lost 10 bases, and 12 bases lay in between. The CDR3 sequence is 12 residues long. Authors' data handling: How many nucleated cells were present was estimated from reference gene primer amplification. Repertoires were generated with immunoSEQ multiplex PCR, while TCRdb's copy carries only in-frame clones and drops some. V and J calls and clone size are copied from that table; D and trimming were computed from the DNA. The data show approximately 160,000 clones, over 65% seen once. Material: peripheral blood. The clonotype comes from a man in his sixties with acute or convalescent COVID-19. The chain employs TRBV9 and TRBJ2-1; D is perhaps TRBD1 (5 bases). The CDR3 loop reads CASSQGVDEQFF. In DNA form, the CDR3 reads TGTGCCAGCAGCCAGGGTGTCGACGAGCAGTTCTTC. Full variable domain (outside the CDR3, taken from reference TRBV9 and TRBJ2-1): DSGVTQTPKHLITATGQRVTLRCSPRSGDLSVYWYQQSLDQGLQFLIQYYNGEERAKGNILERFSAQQFPDLHSELNLSSLELGDSALYFCASSQGVDEQFFGPGTRLTVL.